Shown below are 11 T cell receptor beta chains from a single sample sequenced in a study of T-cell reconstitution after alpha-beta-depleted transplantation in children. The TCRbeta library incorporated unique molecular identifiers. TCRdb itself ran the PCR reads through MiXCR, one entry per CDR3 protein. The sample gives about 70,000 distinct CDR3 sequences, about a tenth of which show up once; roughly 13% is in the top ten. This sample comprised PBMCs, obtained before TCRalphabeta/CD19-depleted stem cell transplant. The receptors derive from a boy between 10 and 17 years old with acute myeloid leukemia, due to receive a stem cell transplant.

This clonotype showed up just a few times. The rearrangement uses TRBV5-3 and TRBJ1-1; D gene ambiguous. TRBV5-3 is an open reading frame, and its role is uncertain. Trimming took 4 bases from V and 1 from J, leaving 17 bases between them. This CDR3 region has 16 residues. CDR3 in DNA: TGTGCCAGAAGCCAGCGGACTGGACGGACGAACACTGAAGCTTTCTTT. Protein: CARSQRTGRTNTEAFF.

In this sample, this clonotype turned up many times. CDR3 in amino acids: CASSWGGQGYEQYV. DNA of the CDR3: TGCGCCAGCAGCTGGGGGGGACAGGGGTACGAGCAGTACGTC. This chain uses TRBV5-1 with TRBJ2-7, with 10 bases matching TRBD1. J was trimmed by 4 bases and V by 3 bases; bases with no gene match: 4. The CDR3 runs 14 residues. The germline V gene has CDR1 SGHRS and CDR2 YFSETQ.

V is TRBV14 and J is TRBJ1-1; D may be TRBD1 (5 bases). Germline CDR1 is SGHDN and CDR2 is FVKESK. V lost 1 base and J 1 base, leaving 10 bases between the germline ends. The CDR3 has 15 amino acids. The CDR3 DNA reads TGTGCCAGCAGCCAAGTTAGGGGACCGAACACTGAAGCTTTCTTT. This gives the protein CASSQVRGPNTEAFF.

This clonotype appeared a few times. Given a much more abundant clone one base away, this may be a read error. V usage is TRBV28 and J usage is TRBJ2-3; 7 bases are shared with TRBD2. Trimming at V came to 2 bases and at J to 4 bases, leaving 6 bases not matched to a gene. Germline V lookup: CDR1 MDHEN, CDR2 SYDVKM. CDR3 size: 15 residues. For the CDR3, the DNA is TGTGCCAGCAGTTTACTAGCGGTGAGCGCAGATACGCAGTATTTT. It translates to CASSLLAVSADTQYF.

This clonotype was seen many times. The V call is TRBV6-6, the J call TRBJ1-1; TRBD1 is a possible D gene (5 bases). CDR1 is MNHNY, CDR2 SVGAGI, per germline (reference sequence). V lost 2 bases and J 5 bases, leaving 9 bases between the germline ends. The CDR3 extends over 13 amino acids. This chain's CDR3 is CASSYIGGTEAFF. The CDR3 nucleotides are TGTGCCAGCAGTTACATTGGGGGAACTGAAGCTTTCTTT.

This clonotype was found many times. CDR3 in DNA: TGCAGTGCTAGAAGGGCCGTCGGACAGCCCCAGCATTTT. Amino acids: CSARRAVGQPQHF. This chain links TRBV20-1 with TRBJ1-5; D gene unclear. V was pared by 2 bases and J by 7 bases, with 12 bases between. Germline loops: CDR1 DFQATT, CDR2 SNEGSKA (reference sequence). This CDR3 contains 13 residues.

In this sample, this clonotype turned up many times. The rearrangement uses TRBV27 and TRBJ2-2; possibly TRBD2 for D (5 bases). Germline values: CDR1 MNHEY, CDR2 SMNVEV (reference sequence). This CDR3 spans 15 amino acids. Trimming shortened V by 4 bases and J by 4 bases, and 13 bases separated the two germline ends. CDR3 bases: TGTGCCAGCAGTTCTGTCTCTGCGGGCACCGGGGAGCTGTTTTTT. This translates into CASSSVSAGTGELFF.

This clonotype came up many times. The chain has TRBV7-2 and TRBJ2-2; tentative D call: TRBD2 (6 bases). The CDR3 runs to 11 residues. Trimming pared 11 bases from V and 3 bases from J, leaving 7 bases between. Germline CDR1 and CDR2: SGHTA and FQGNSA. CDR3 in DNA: TGTGCCCCGGGGGACACCGGGGAGCTGTTTTTT. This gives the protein CAPGDTGELFF.

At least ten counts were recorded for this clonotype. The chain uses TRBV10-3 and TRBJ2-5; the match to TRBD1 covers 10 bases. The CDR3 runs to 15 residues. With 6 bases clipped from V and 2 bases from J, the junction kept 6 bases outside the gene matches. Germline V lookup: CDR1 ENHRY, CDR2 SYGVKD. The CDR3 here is CAIRETGGQQETQYF. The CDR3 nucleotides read TGTGCCATCAGGGAGACAGGGGGCCAACAAGAGACCCAGTACTTC.

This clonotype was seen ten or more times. The CDR3 spells CASSRQGRKVGDTQYF. CDR3 DNA sequence: TGCGCCAGCAGCCGACAGGGGAGAAAAGTTGGAGATACGCAGTATTTT. The rearrangement links TRBV4-3 to TRBJ2-3, with 8 bases matching TRBD1. In germline, CDR1 is LGHNA, CDR2 YSLEER. V shed 4 bases, J shed 5 bases, and the junction held 11 bases outside the gene matches. This CDR3 has 16 residues.

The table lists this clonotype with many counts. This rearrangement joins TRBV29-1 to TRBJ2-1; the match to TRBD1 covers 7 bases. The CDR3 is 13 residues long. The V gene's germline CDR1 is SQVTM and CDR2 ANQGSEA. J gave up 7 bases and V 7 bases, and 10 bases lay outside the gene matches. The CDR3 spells CSDQDRVRNEQFF. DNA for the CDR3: TGCAGCGACCAAGACAGGGTAAGAAATGAGCAGTTCTTC.